Listed below are T cell receptor beta chains from one sample, sequenced in a study of identical twins. TCRdb re-derived calls from the 5' RACE reads in MiXCR, one entry per CDR3 protein. The table lists 600,000 to 800,000 distinct CDR3 sequences, 21% of them singletons. These data also featured in a second study, about T cells expressing NK-cell markers.

Sample: PBMCs. Every receptor here comes from a woman aged 18-29 years in good health. Both conserved end residues are part of each CDR3. The order of the fields is D gene, V gene, J gene, clone size, CDR3 protein, CDR3 DNA. A D gene is named only where the DNA matches it firmly. A row's size may be missing; if present it is once, few, many or a size class.

d_call: .
v_call: TRBV20-1
j_call: TRBJ2-4
clone_size: few
cdr3_aa: CSAHLGGVKNIQYF
cdr3_nt: TGCAGTGCCCACCTCGGGGGAGTCAAAAACATTCAGTACTTC

d_call: .
v_call: TRBV15
j_call: TRBJ2-7
clone_size: many
cdr3_aa: CATRNQGNEQYF
cdr3_nt: TGTGCCACCAGAAACCAGGGGAACGAGCAGTACTTC

d_call: TRBD2
v_call: TRBV5-1
j_call: TRBJ2-2
clone_size: few
cdr3_aa: CASSYTSGDTGELFF
cdr3_nt: TGCGCCAGCAGCTACACTAGCGGGGACACCGGGGAGCTGTTTTTT

d_call: TRBD2
v_call: TRBV3-1
j_call: TRBJ2-1
clone_size: .
cdr3_aa: CASSQVWGGAYNEQFF
cdr3_nt: TGTGCCAGCAGCCAAGTATGGGGGGGAGCCTACAATGAGCAGTTCTTC

d_call: .
v_call: TRBV6-2/TRBV6-3
j_call: TRBJ2-3
clone_size: .
cdr3_aa: CASRPYGLSGPRGTDTQYF
cdr3_nt: TGTGCCAGCAGACCATACGGACTAAGCGGGCCGAGGGGCACAGATACGCAGTATTTT

d_call: TRBD2
v_call: TRBV20-1
j_call: TRBJ2-3
clone_size: .
cdr3_aa: CSAGQTSGPQYF
cdr3_nt: TGCAGTGCTGGGCAGACTAGCGGGCCGCAGTATTTT

d_call: TRBD1
v_call: TRBV15
j_call: TRBJ2-7
clone_size: few
cdr3_aa: CATSRGFPGQGAEQYF
cdr3_nt: TGTGCCACCAGCAGAGGGTTTCCGGGACAGGGGGCCGAGCAGTACTTC

d_call: TRBD2
v_call: TRBV20-1
j_call: TRBJ2-7
clone_size: many
cdr3_aa: CSARSPGLARNEQYF
cdr3_nt: TGCAGTGCTAGATCACCGGGACTAGCCCGGAACGAGCAGTACTTC

d_call: .
v_call: TRBV27
j_call: TRBJ2-2
clone_size: .
cdr3_aa: CASSDRLPNTGELFF
cdr3_nt: TGTGCCAGCAGTGACAGGTTACCGAACACCGGGGAGCTGTTTTTT

d_call: TRBD2
v_call: TRBV20-1
j_call: TRBJ2-7
clone_size: .
cdr3_aa: CSASRTSGPYEQYF
cdr3_nt: TGCAGTGCTAGTCGGACTAGCGGACCCTACGAGCAGTACTTC

d_call: TRBD2
v_call: TRBV11-2
j_call: TRBJ2-5
clone_size: few
cdr3_aa: CASSQGLARGTQYF
cdr3_nt: TGTGCCAGCAGCCAGGGACTAGCTCGCGGGACCCAGTACTTC

d_call: TRBD2
v_call: TRBV4-3
j_call: TRBJ2-1
clone_size: once
cdr3_aa: CASSQDGLAGLGREQFF
cdr3_nt: TGCGCCAGCAGCCAAGACGGTCTAGCGGGGTTGGGGCGTGAGCAGTTCTTC

d_call: TRBD2
v_call: TRBV7-2
j_call: TRBJ2-5
clone_size: few
cdr3_aa: CASSFAGLAGGPETQYF
cdr3_nt: TGTGCCAGCAGCTTCGCTGGACTAGCGGGAGGGCCGGAGACCCAGTACTTC

d_call: .
v_call: TRBV29-1
j_call: TRBJ1-5
clone_size: .
cdr3_aa: CSVGISNQPQHF
cdr3_nt: TGCAGCGTTGGGATTAGCAATCAGCCCCAGCATTTT

d_call: .
v_call: TRBV12-3/TRBV12-4
j_call: TRBJ1-5
clone_size: many
cdr3_aa: CASSLEREQPQHF
cdr3_nt: TGTGCCAGCAGTTTAGAGCGCGAACAGCCCCAGCATTTT

d_call: .
v_call: TRBV20-1
j_call: TRBJ2-1
clone_size: .
cdr3_aa: CSARAQGRSYNEQFF
cdr3_nt: TGCAGTGCTAGAGCACAGGGACGATCCTACAATGAGCAGTTCTTC

d_call: .
v_call: TRBV20-1
j_call: TRBJ2-3
clone_size: few
cdr3_aa: CSAPPATDTQYF
cdr3_nt: TGCAGTGCGCCACCGGCCACAGATACGCAGTATTTT

d_call: .
v_call: TRBV10-2
j_call: TRBJ1-1
clone_size: once
cdr3_aa: CAALHSPNTEAFF
cdr3_nt: TGCGCCGCACTTCATTCGCCGAACACTGAAGCTTTCTTT

d_call: .
v_call: TRBV20-1
j_call: TRBJ2-7
clone_size: .
cdr3_aa: CSADQAGSYEQYF
cdr3_nt: TGCAGTGCCGACCAGGCAGGCAGCTACGAGCAGTACTTC

d_call: .
v_call: TRBV7-9
j_call: TRBJ2-2
clone_size: .
cdr3_aa: CASMFLEKNTGELFF
cdr3_nt: TGTGCCAGCATGTTTCTGGAAAAGAACACCGGGGAGCTGTTTTTT

d_call: .
v_call: TRBV27
j_call: TRBJ2-3
clone_size: .
cdr3_aa: CASSLKGSHTDTQYF
cdr3_nt: TGTGCCAGCAGCTTAAAGGGGAGCCACACAGATACGCAGTATTTT

d_call: .
v_call: TRBV20-1
j_call: TRBJ2-2
clone_size: few
cdr3_aa: CSAPGHLNTGELFF
cdr3_nt: TGCAGTGCGCCGGGACACCTGAACACCGGGGAGCTGTTTTTT

d_call: .
v_call: TRBV20-1
j_call: TRBJ2-3
clone_size: many
cdr3_aa: CSARFDYSTDTQYF
cdr3_nt: TGCAGTGCTAGATTCGACTATAGCACAGATACGCAGTATTTT

d_call: TRBD2
v_call: TRBV7-9
j_call: TRBJ2-1
clone_size: few
cdr3_aa: CASSARSGRGNEQFF
cdr3_nt: TGTGCCAGCAGCGCGCGATCTGGGAGGGGCAATGAGCAGTTCTTC

d_call: .
v_call: TRBV20-1
j_call: TRBJ1-4
clone_size: few
cdr3_aa: CSARGQTNEKLFF
cdr3_nt: TGCAGTGCTAGAGGACAGACTAATGAAAAACTGTTTTTT

d_call: .
v_call: TRBV7-9
j_call: TRBJ2-1
clone_size: .
cdr3_aa: CASSLGPNPRYNEQFF
cdr3_nt: TGTGCCAGCAGCTTAGGGCCCAATCCACGCTACAATGAGCAGTTCTTC

d_call: TRBD2
v_call: TRBV5-1
j_call: TRBJ2-3
clone_size: few
cdr3_aa: CASSYLAGAVDTQYF
cdr3_nt: TGCGCCAGCAGCTACTTAGCGGGAGCGGTAGATACGCAGTATTTT

d_call: .
v_call: TRBV20-1
j_call: TRBJ2-7
clone_size: few
cdr3_aa: CSATHLQVSSYEQYF
cdr3_nt: TGCAGTGCTACCCATTTACAGGTATCCTCCTACGAGCAGTACTTC

d_call: TRBD2
v_call: TRBV10-2
j_call: TRBJ2-5
clone_size: many
cdr3_aa: CASSASGGGETQYF
cdr3_nt: TGCGCCAGCAGTGCTAGCGGGGGAGGAGAGACCCAGTACTTC

d_call: .
v_call: TRBV5-1
j_call: TRBJ2-5
clone_size: few
cdr3_aa: CASYDAHLQETQYF
cdr3_nt: TGCGCCAGTTACGACGCCCACCTCCAAGAGACCCAGTACTTC

d_call: TRBD1
v_call: TRBV7-2
j_call: TRBJ2-7
clone_size: many
cdr3_aa: CASRAQGNSYEQYF
cdr3_nt: TGTGCCAGCAGGGCACAGGGGAACTCCTACGAGCAGTACTTC

d_call: .
v_call: TRBV20-1
j_call: TRBJ2-6
clone_size: .
cdr3_aa: CSARDGRTPRHRANVLTF
cdr3_nt: TGCAGTGCTAGAGATGGGAGAACCCCGAGACACAGGGCCAACGTCCTGACTTTC

d_call: .
v_call: TRBV12-3/TRBV12-4
j_call: TRBJ1-1
clone_size: many
cdr3_aa: CASSPRLQGNTEAFF
cdr3_nt: TGTGCCAGCAGCCCCAGACTACAGGGAAACACTGAAGCTTTCTTT

d_call: .
v_call: TRBV5-1
j_call: TRBJ2-4
clone_size: .
cdr3_aa: CASSLEVRNIQYF
cdr3_nt: TGCGCCAGCAGCTTGGAGGTTCGAAACATTCAGTACTTC

d_call: .
v_call: TRBV29-1
j_call: TRBJ1-1
clone_size: few
cdr3_aa: CSIRQGETEAFF
cdr3_nt: TGCAGCATTAGGCAGGGCGAAACTGAAGCTTTCTTT

d_call: TRBD1
v_call: TRBV5-1
j_call: TRBJ2-7
clone_size: .
cdr3_aa: CASSRGQGRTGEQYF
cdr3_nt: TGCGCCAGCAGCCGCGGACAGGGGCGTACGGGGGAGCAGTACTTC

d_call: .
v_call: TRBV10-3
j_call: TRBJ1-2
clone_size: .
cdr3_aa: CALRGFGYGYTF
cdr3_nt: TGTGCCTTGAGGGGGTTCGGCTATGGCTACACCTTC

d_call: TRBD2
v_call: TRBV4-2
j_call: TRBJ2-1
clone_size: few
cdr3_aa: CASSRPGLAVQVF
cdr3_nt: TGTGCCAGCAGCCGACCGGGACTAGCGGTCCAAGTCTTC

d_call: .
v_call: TRBV9
j_call: TRBJ2-7
clone_size: few
cdr3_aa: CASSVDGGLYEQYF
cdr3_nt: TGTGCCAGCAGCGTAGACGGGGGACTCTACGAGCAGTACTTC